These T cell receptor beta chains were read from a single sample in a study of blood T cell repertoires in COVID-19. Using immunoSEQ multiplex PCR, the repertoire was profiled, and TCRdb retains in-frame clones only, with some absent. Of about 250,000 clones listed, about four fifths are singletons. What was sequenced was peripheral blood. The receptors originated from a man of 80 years or more with acute or convalescent COVID-19. The conserved cysteine and the conserved F or W are not part of the CDR3 here. Each record gives: V gene, J gene, CDR3 protein.

V gene: TRBV5-1
J gene: TRBJ2-3
CDR3 protein: ASSLSGPTTGDTQY

V gene: TRBV2
J gene: TRBJ2-3
CDR3 protein: ASSEWGPTVADTQY

V gene: TRBV30
J gene: TRBJ2-1
CDR3 protein: AWSVRFRTVAF

V gene: TRBV7-8
J gene: TRBJ1-1
CDR3 protein: ASSFGQGLPKGEAF

V gene: TRBV12-3/TRBV12-4
J gene: TRBJ2-3
CDR3 protein: ASSNSGGEQY

V gene: TRBV30
J gene: TRBJ2-3
CDR3 protein: AWGTGGADTQY

V gene: TRBV30
J gene: TRBJ2-7
CDR3 protein: AWSRGSYEQY

V gene: TRBV7-9
J gene: TRBJ2-3
CDR3 protein: ASSLYSSWGTDTQY

V gene: TRBV13
J gene: TRBJ1-6
CDR3 protein: ASSPDTGGYNSPLH

V gene: TRBV9
J gene: TRBJ2-6
CDR3 protein: ASSSSVVSSGANVLT

V gene: TRBV27
J gene: TRBJ2-7
CDR3 protein: ASSTRQAATYEQY

V gene: TRBV6-5
J gene: TRBJ2-7
CDR3 protein: AGRAGLAGDEQY

V gene: TRBV18
J gene: TRBJ2-7
CDR3 protein: ASSPSRDRGEQY

V gene: TRBV7-8
J gene: TRBJ1-2
CDR3 protein: ASSLGIQGDYGYT

V gene: TRBV10-3
J gene: TRBJ1-5
CDR3 protein: AISERAPNQPQH

V gene: TRBV10-3
J gene: TRBJ2-7
CDR3 protein: AISRGWGTYEQY

V gene: TRBV3-1/TRBV3-2
J gene: TRBJ1-4
CDR3 protein: ASSQDGQGSVKLF

V gene: TRBV9
J gene: TRBJ2-7
CDR3 protein: ASSPRSGGTYEQY

V gene: TRBV24-1
J gene: TRBJ2-5
CDR3 protein: ATSDPGQGLGETQY

V gene: TRBV19
J gene: TRBJ2-6
CDR3 protein: ASSMFSGVLSGANVLT

V gene: TRBV6-1
J gene: TRBJ1-4
CDR3 protein: ASREGTGPNEKLF

V gene: TRBV27
J gene: TRBJ2-6
CDR3 protein: ASSSAQGARPPTGANVLT

V gene: TRBV28
J gene: TRBJ1-1
CDR3 protein: ASFRTMNTEAF

V gene: TRBV5-1
J gene: TRBJ2-7
CDR3 protein: ASSLNSFTSEQY

V gene: TRBV5-6
J gene: TRBJ1-3
CDR3 protein: ASSLGQRNTIY

V gene: TRBV5-1
J gene: TRBJ2-1
CDR3 protein: ASSPGDSYNEQF

V gene: TRBV18
J gene: TRBJ1-1
CDR3 protein: ASSPPGRTEAF

V gene: TRBV25-1
J gene: TRBJ2-5
CDR3 protein: ASSDVLAGGPETQY

V gene: TRBV5-1
J gene: TRBJ2-1
CDR3 protein: ASSSAPAGPYNEQF

V gene: TRBV7-6
J gene: TRBJ2-7
CDR3 protein: ASSLVDTEQY

V gene: TRBV7-2
J gene: TRBJ2-7
CDR3 protein: ASSEFERSHEQY

V gene: TRBV5-1
J gene: TRBJ2-7
CDR3 protein: ASSTSGGPVYEQY

V gene: TRBV7-9
J gene: TRBJ1-4
CDR3 protein: ASSLVESRGEKLF

V gene: TRBV6-5
J gene: TRBJ2-7
CDR3 protein: ASTRPLELHHEQY

V gene: TRBV5-4
J gene: TRBJ2-7
CDR3 protein: ASSSAGGGAYEQY

V gene: TRBV9
J gene: TRBJ2-5
CDR3 protein: ASSTGSEGETQY

V gene: TRBV6-4
J gene: TRBJ2-7
CDR3 protein: ASSAPTVAYEQY

V gene: TRBV5-1
J gene: TRBJ1-1
CDR3 protein: ASSLGTGGMNTEAF

V gene: TRBV6-5
J gene: TRBJ1-5
CDR3 protein: ASIRDTNQPQH

V gene: TRBV7-2
J gene: TRBJ2-3
CDR3 protein: ASSLLASSTDTQY

V gene: TRBV7-2
J gene: TRBJ2-2
CDR3 protein: ASTDRGPNTGELF

V gene: TRBV9
J gene: TRBJ2-3
CDR3 protein: ASSPQGLAGEDTQY

V gene: TRBV20-1
J gene: TRBJ2-3
CDR3 protein: SASGEN

V gene: TRBV11-3
J gene: TRBJ2-6
CDR3 protein: ASSSRAAGANVLT

V gene: TRBV5-1
J gene: TRBJ2-2
CDR3 protein: ASSDQTGIGELF

V gene: TRBV5-1
J gene: TRBJ2-2
CDR3 protein: ASQSLGRDSTVERELF

V gene: TRBV9
J gene: TRBJ2-5
CDR3 protein: ASSNQGASGETQY

V gene: TRBV14
J gene: TRBJ1-2
CDR3 protein: ASSQGLQNYGYT

V gene: TRBV28
J gene: TRBJ1-5
CDR3 protein: ASRLGAGQGVNQPQH

V gene: TRBV30
J gene: TRBJ2-7
CDR3 protein: AWSVPHRLAGNLDEQY

V gene: TRBV14
J gene: TRBJ2-5
CDR3 protein: ASSQRTGRETQY